These 22 T cell receptor beta chains originate from one sample sequenced in a study of technical replicates of blood from a few donors. Profiling relied on immunoSEQ multiplex PCR, and the TCRdb table lists in-frame clones only, not all of them. This sample has about 61,000 clones; less than 98% occur once, and the top ten carry 0.15% to 0.25%. Sequencing used T cells isolated from PBMCs. All receptors derive from a human donor in good health.

The chain has TRBV19 and TRBJ1-5, with unresolved D. The CDR3 covers 15 residues. The germline V gene has CDR1 LNHDA and CDR2 SQIVND (reference sequence). V lost 2 bases and J 4 bases, leaving 12 bases between the germline ends. Written as DNA, the CDR3 is TGTGCCAGTAGTATAACGGGAAAACAAAATCAGCCCCAGCATTTT. Translating it yields CASSITGKQNQPQHF.

This clone was observed once. The chain joins TRBV30 to TRBJ1-6, with TRBD1 as a possible D gene (6 bases). Germline V gene lookup returns CDR1 GTSNPN and CDR2 SVGIG (reference sequence). The CDR3 runs to 15 residues. V lost 0 bases and J lost 6, with 12 bases in between. CDR3 nucleotide sequence: TGTGCCTGGAGTGTACCCCCCAGGGGTAATTCACCCCTCCACTTT. It codes for CAWSVPPRGNSPLHF.

The V gene is TRBV28, the J gene TRBJ1-2; TRBD1 might be the D (6 bases). Germline assignment: CDR1 MDHEN and CDR2 SYDVKM. The V end lost 1 base, the J end lost 3 bases, and 9 bases lay between the germline ends. This CDR3 is 14 amino acids long. The CDR3 DNA reads as TGTGCCAGCAGTTTATACCGACAGGACTATGGCTACACCTTC. Its translation is CASSLYRQDYGYTF.

The chain has TRBV2 and TRBJ1-1; maybe TRBD1 (5 bases). CDR3 size: 14 residues. The germline V and J ends were trimmed by 3 bases and 5 bases, with 13 bases remaining between them. Germline V CDR1 and CDR2: SNHLY, FYNNEI. CDR3 sequence reads: CASSDLNRGTEAFF. In DNA form, the CDR3 reads TGTGCCAGCAGTGACCTAAATCGGGGGACTGAAGCTTTCTTT.

The J gene is TRBJ2-1, the V gene TRBV30; no firm D call. Between the trimmed V and J ends, which lost 1 base and 10 bases, there was a span of 11 bases. The CDR3 loop spans 12 amino acids. CDR1 is GTSNPN and CDR2 is SVGIG in the germline V gene (reference sequence). The CDR3 DNA follows: TGTGCCTGGAGTGGTTCAGGTGAGGAGCAGTTCTTC. Its translation: CAWSGSGEEQFF.

The V gene is TRBV19, the J gene TRBJ2-2; D ambiguous. The germline V gene has CDR1 LNHDA and CDR2 SQIVND (reference sequence). V gave up 8 bases and J gave up 6 bases, with 10 bases separating them. The CDR3 covers 12 residues. This chain's CDR3 is CASERSPGELFF. CDR3 bases: TGTGCCAGTGAGAGGTCGCCCGGGGAGCTGTTTTTT.

The gene calls are TRBV4-1 and TRBJ1-1; no definite D call. The CDR3 totals 16 residues. Germline assignment: CDR1 MGHRA and CDR2 YSYEKL. The V gene lost 4 bases and the J gene lost 1 base, with 16 bases spanning the gap. The chain's CDR3 is CASSPVGLAKNTEAFF. As DNA, the CDR3 is TGCGCCAGCAGCCCCGTCGGGTTAGCCAAGAACACTGAAGCTTTCTTT.

In this sample, this clone turned up once. The rearrangement uses TRBV11-2 and TRBJ2-1, with D perhaps matching TRBD2 (6 bases). Trimming left V 2 bases short and J 8 bases short, with 16 bases between. Germline V gene data show CDR1 as SGHAT and CDR2 as FQNNGV. This CDR3 spans 15 amino acids. CDR3 sequence reads: CASSLPGGSVYEQFF. In DNA form, the CDR3 reads TGTGCCAGCAGCTTACCTGGGGGGAGTGTATATGAGCAGTTCTTC.

This chain joins TRBV11-3 and TRBJ2-3; maybe TRBD2 (5 bases). This CDR3 spans 13 amino acids. The V gene's germline CDR1 is SGHNT and CDR2 YENEEA. The V and J ends lost 5 bases and 2 bases respectively, with 8 bases between them. CDR3 amino acids: CASSKGVTDTQYF. DNA for the CDR3: TGTGCCAGCAGCAAGGGAGTCACAGATACGCAGTATTTT.

In DNA form, the CDR3 reads TGCGCCAGCAGCCAGAATCCTAGCGGCTCCTACGAGCAGTACTTC. It translates to CASSQNPSGSYEQYF. The chain joins TRBV4-1 to TRBJ2-7, with 7 nucleotides matching TRBD2. Germline CDR1 is MGHRA and CDR2 is YSYEKL. V shed 3 bases, J shed 0 bases, and the junction held 5 bases outside the gene matches. The length of the CDR3 is 15 residues.

The V gene is TRBV27, the J gene TRBJ1-1, with D unresolved. The germline V gene has CDR1 MNHEY and CDR2 SMNVEV (reference sequence). The CDR3 has 14 residues. V lost 5 bases, J lost 0 bases, and 10 bases lay in between. CDR3 loop: CASSPNTMNTEAFF. DNA for the CDR3: TGTGCCAGCAGTCCTAATACGATGAACACTGAAGCTTTCTTT.

This clone showed up just once. This chain connects TRBV29-1 to TRBJ1-3, with unresolved D. Deletions cut 4 bases from V and 0 bases from J, with 4 bases between. CDR1 is SQVTM, CDR2 ANQGSEA, per germline. This CDR3 has 12 residues. CDR3: CSVAFSGNTIYF. The CDR3 DNA follows: TGCAGCGTTGCCTTCTCTGGAAACACCATATATTTT. The whole variable domain, filled in from reference TRBV29-1 and TRBJ1-3, reads SAVISQKPSRDICQRGTSLTIQCQVDSQVTMMFWYRQQPGQSLTLIATANQGSEATYESGFVIDKFPISRPNLTFSTLTVSNMSPEDSSIYLCSVAFSGNTIYFGEGSWLTVV.

The chain uses TRBV28 and TRBJ2-4; TRBD2 is a possible D gene (6 bases). The germline V and J ends were trimmed by 6 bases and 8 bases, with 20 bases remaining between them. From germline, CDR1 is MDHEN and CDR2 SYDVKM. This CDR3 has 15 residues. CDR3 protein: CASSHWDSLRDIQYF. CDR3 nucleotides: TGTGCCAGCAGCCACTGGGACTCTTTGCGGGACATTCAGTACTTC.

The V call is TRBV28, the J call TRBJ2-7; 8 bases fit TRBD2. The CDR3 runs 14 residues. CDR1 and CDR2 from the germline V gene are MDHEN and SYDVKM. V trimming: 4 bases; J trimming: 1 base; junction bases outside the gene matches: 3. The DNA for the CDR3 is TGTGCCAGCAGTTCCCAGCGGGGGTCCTACGAGCAGTACTTC. Amino acids: CASSSQRGSYEQYF.

The chain couples TRBV14 to TRBJ2-1, with D perhaps TRBD2 (6 bases). This CDR3 has 17 residues. V lost 5 bases, J lost 3 bases, and 20 bases lay in between. Germline CDR1 is SGHDN and CDR2 is FVKESK. The CDR3 here is CASSSFESGPYYNEQFF. The CDR3 DNA sequence: TGTGCCAGCAGCTCATTTGAGAGCGGGCCGTACTACAATGAGCAGTTCTTC.

This chain links TRBV7-9 with TRBJ1-2; no reliable D call. The CDR3 runs 14 residues. The germline V gene has CDR1 SEHNR and CDR2 FQNEAQ (reference sequence). V was pared by 2 bases and J by 0 bases, with 7 bases between. The DNA of the CDR3 is TGTGCCAGCAGCTTATGGCCCACTAACTATGGCTACACCTTC. Translating gives CASSLWPTNYGYTF.

The chain is built from TRBV5-1 and TRBJ1-5; 9 positions match TRBD1. J lost 1 base, V lost 4 bases, and 3 bases had no gene match. The germline V gene encodes CDR1 SGHRS and CDR2 YFSETQ. The CDR3 has 15 residues. CDR3: CASSGGTGSNQPQHF. Here the CDR3 DNA reads TGCGCCAGCAGCGGCGGGACAGGGAGCAATCAGCCCCAGCATTTT.

This clone is a singleton in its sample. V is TRBV20-1 and J is TRBJ1-1; weak D call: TRBD1 (5 bases). Trimming cost V 3 bases and J 4 bases, with 6 bases left between them. Germline CDR1 reads DFQATT; CDR2 reads SNEGSKA (reference sequence). The CDR3 consists of 11 residues. CDR3 DNA: TGCAGTGCTAGCCAGGGCACTGAAGCTTTCTTT. It translates to CSASQGTEAFF.

This clone is a singleton in its sample. The chain carries TRBV9 and TRBJ2-7; 7 bases align to TRBD1. This CDR3 region has 13 residues. The V gene's germline CDR1 is SGDLS and CDR2 YYNGEE. J was trimmed by 5 bases and V by 4 bases; bases with no gene match: 6. Written as DNA, the CDR3 is TGTGCCAGCAGCCGGGACAGCGAAGACGAGCAGTACTTC. Its translation is CASSRDSEDEQYF.

This sequence joins TRBV7-8 and TRBJ2-7; 7 bases are a match to TRBD1. V lost 4 bases, J lost 4 bases, and 7 bases stayed unmatched. The germline V gene encodes CDR1 SGHVS and CDR2 FQNEAQ. The CDR3 spans 14 residues. The CDR3 nucleotides are TGTGCCAGCAGCTCCCGGGACAGAACATACGAGCAGTACTTC. Translated, it gives CASSSRDRTYEQYF.

This rearrangement joins TRBV6-5 to TRBJ2-1; 9 nucleotides line up with TRBD2. V shed 6 bases and J 6 bases; nucleotides not matched to a gene: 6. Germline V gene sequence: CDR1 MNHEY, CDR2 SVGAGI. This CDR3 comprises 14 residues. The CDR3 region is CASRGRGGINEQFF. The DNA of the CDR3 is TGTGCCAGCAGGGGGCGGGGGGGCATCAATGAGCAGTTCTTC.

This chain connects TRBV19 to TRBJ2-1, with D possibly matching TRBD2 (5 bases). This CDR3 is built from 14 residues. V lost 4 bases and J 6 bases, leaving 13 bases between the germline ends. Germline CDR1 and CDR2: LNHDA and SQIVND (reference sequence). The CDR3 region has the DNA TGTGCCAGTAGTAGCCCCCCACGGGGCAATGAGCAGTTCTTC. Translation gives CASSSPPRGNEQFF.